The present T cell receptor (beta chain) was sequenced within a study of cytomegalovirus exposure and HLA in healthy donors. It was with 60 Vbeta and 13 Jbeta primers that the PCR ran. Original processing methods: As a later analysis found, there were about 80 million unique TCR beta chains, of which 8.5 million to 14 million were shared. Profiled with immunoSEQ multiplex PCR; TCRdb holds only in-frame clones, not every one. V, J and clone size derive from that table, while D and trimming were established from the DNA sequence. The data hold over 50,000 clones, with about 87% observed a single time. Study findings and constraints: The study listed 164 cytomegalovirus-associated TCR beta chains. A later analysis associated 15,000 or so TCR beta sequences with HLA alleles at a 0.05 false discovery rate.

About this clone itself: Its specificity is not known.

Germline CDR1 reads ENHRY; CDR2 reads SYGVKD. The CDR3 runs to 12 residues. Trimming shortened V by 6 bases and J by 7 bases, and 10 bases separated the two germline ends. The sequencing input was PBMCs. The sequence derives from a man aged 18-30 years in good health and CMV-seronegative. V and J are TRBV10-3 and TRBJ2-1; TRBD1 might be the D (6 bases). The chain's CDR3 is CAISSTGNEQFF. For the CDR3, the DNA is TGTGCCATCAGCTCTACAGGGAATGAGCAGTTCTTC.